The 16 T cell receptor beta chains in this list originate from one sample, sequenced in a study of T cell repertoires in cytomegalovirus infection. TCRdb reprocessed the reads via MiXCR and lists one record per CDR3 protein. The table includes about 920,000 distinct CDR3 sequences, 31% detected once. For these TCRs, the target antigens are not known. The starting material was cultured CD8+ T cells from PBMCs, obtained from culture after CMV antigen stimulation. Receptors were obtained from a human donor in good health (CMV status not recorded). Some clones in this sample may be carry-over from other donors' samples.

The V gene is TRBV7-9, the J gene TRBJ1-5; TRBD1 agrees at 7 bases. CDR3 length: 15 amino acids. Trimming took 5 bases from V and 5 from J; bases not matched to a gene: 9. The germline gives CDR1 SEHNR, CDR2 FQNEAQ (reference sequence). The CDR3 DNA follows: TGTGCCAGCAGCCCAGGACAGGCCTTGGATCAGCCCCAGCATTTT. Protein product: CASSPGQALDQPQHF.

This clonotype was counted only a few times. The rearrangement links TRBV9 to TRBJ1-1, with 8 nucleotides matching TRBD1. J was trimmed by 4 bases and V by 5 bases; bases with no gene match: 7. In germline, CDR1 is SGDLS, CDR2 YYNGEE. The CDR3 is 14 amino acids. CDR3 in amino acids: CASRGGQGRTEAFF. The CDR3 coding sequence is TGTGCCAGCAGAGGAGGACAGGGACGCACTGAAGCTTTCTTT.

The V call is TRBV19, the J call TRBJ2-7; 8 nucleotides align to TRBD1. The CDR3 consists of 15 residues. Germline lookup yields CDR1 LNHDA and CDR2 SQIVND (reference sequence). Unmatched junction bases numbered 12, after V lost 5 bases and J lost 6 bases. The CDR3 coding sequence is TGTGCCAGTAGTGTATCCGGGACAGGCATCGGCGAGCAGTACTTC. Its protein product is CASSVSGTGIGEQYF.

This clonotype has only a few counts. The chain uses TRBV7-9 and TRBJ2-1, with D tentatively TRBD1 (5 bases). This CDR3 region has 16 residues. Germline V gene sequence: CDR1 SEHNR, CDR2 FQNEAQ (reference sequence). V shed 0 bases and J shed 5 bases, with 14 bases lying between them. Here the CDR3 reads CASSLAGSRADNEQFF. CDR3 DNA: TGTGCCAGCAGCTTAGCGGGGTCCAGGGCAGACAATGAGCAGTTCTTC.

This chain connects TRBV5-5 to TRBJ1-5; D uncertain. Trimming took 0 bases from V and 5 from J, leaving 6 bases between them. There are 13 residues in the CDR3. Germline V CDR1 and CDR2: SGHKS, YYEKEE (reference sequence). CDR3 in amino acids: CASSLDWDQPQHF. In nucleotides, the CDR3 is TGTGCCAGCAGCTTGGACTGGGATCAGCCCCAGCATTTT.

This clonotype was found many times. The chain uses TRBV6-5 and TRBJ1-1, with TRBD1 matching over 9 bases. Germline loops: CDR1 MNHEY, CDR2 SVGAGI. There are 15 residues in the CDR3. Unmatched junction bases numbered 4, after V lost 4 bases and J lost 1 base. In DNA form, the CDR3 reads TGTGCCAGCAGTTCCCGGACAGGGGCGAACACTGAAGCTTTCTTT. The encoded protein is CASSSRTGANTEAFF.

This chain connects TRBV20-1 to TRBJ1-2, with D tentatively TRBD1 (5 bases). V lost 6 bases and J lost 4, with 24 bases in between. Germline V gives CDR1 DFQATT, CDR2 SNEGSKA (reference sequence). CDR3 length: 16 amino acids. The CDR3 loop is CSAPDPGVPGIYGYTF. The CDR3 nucleotides read TGCAGTGCCCCCGACCCGGGGGTCCCTGGGATCTATGGCTACACCTTC.

The genes are TRBV6-2 or TRBV6-3 and TRBJ2-2; 7 bases match TRBD1. Germline V gene lookup returns CDR1 MNHEY and CDR2 SVGEGT. CDR3 length: 19 residues. V trimming: 5 bases; J trimming: 12 bases; junction bases outside the gene matches: 27. Here the CDR3 DNA reads TGTGCCAGCAGTCAATCCGCACCCGGGACAGACTTTCCGGCGTTGAAGCTGTTTTTT. Protein sequence: CASSQSAPGTDFPALKLFF.

This clonotype has just one count. The gene calls are TRBV29-1 and TRBJ1-1; D unclear. Germline V CDR1 and CDR2: SQVTM, ANQGSEA. With 5 bases removed from V and 7 bases from J, the gap between germline ends came to 8 bases. The CDR3 spans 10 residues. Here the CDR3 reads CSVFKGEAFF. The DNA for the CDR3 is TGCAGCGTTTTTAAGGGTGAAGCTTTCTTT.

This clonotype was detected many times. The rearrangement uses TRBV7-8 and TRBJ2-5; D perhaps matches TRBD2 (6 bases). Between the trimmed V and J ends, which lost 5 bases and 5 bases, there was a span of 15 bases. Per germline, CDR1 SGHVS and CDR2 FQNEAQ. The CDR3 has 14 residues. DNA for the CDR3: TGTGCCAGCAGCGAGACTAGTAGGCGTGAGACCCAGTACTTC. Its protein is CASSETSRRETQYF. The variable domain in full, with the rest retrieved from reference TRBV7-8 and TRBJ2-5, is GAGVSQSPRYKVAKRGQDVALRCDPISGHVSLFWYQQALGQGPEFLTYFQNEAQLDKSGLPSDRFFAERPEGSVSTLKIQRTQQEDSAVYLCASSETSRRETQYFGPGTRLLVL.

This clonotype showed up just a few times. V gene TRBV4-3 combines with J gene TRBJ2-5; 11 bases agree with TRBD2. The CDR3 runs to 19 residues. The trim removed 0 bases at V and 5 bases at J, leaving 14 bases unmatched. The germline gives CDR1 LGHNA, CDR2 YSLEER. The CDR3 protein is CASSQDFPDSLAGEETQYF. The DNA of the CDR3 is TGCGCCAGCAGCCAAGATTTCCCCGACTCACTAGCGGGGGAGGAGACCCAGTACTTC.

This sequence joins TRBV19 and TRBJ1-1, with a possible D match to TRBD1 (5 bases). Trimming cost V 3 bases and J 6 bases, with 11 bases left between them. The CDR3 runs to 13 residues. The germline CDR1 and CDR2 sequences are LNHDA and SQIVND (reference sequence). CDR3 region: CASSITPTAEAFF. The CDR3 DNA follows: TGTGCCAGTAGTATTACCCCGACAGCTGAAGCTTTCTTT.

This clonotype was detected a few times. This rearrangement joins TRBV27 to TRBJ1-4; 9 bases line up with TRBD1. The CDR3 totals 14 residues. The V gene end was trimmed by 8 bases and the J gene end by 8 bases; junction bases not matched to a gene: 9. Germline lookup yields CDR1 MNHEY and CDR2 SMNVEV (reference sequence). As DNA, the CDR3 is TGTGCCAGCGGTGCCCGGGACAGGGTGGAAAAACTGTTTTTT. Its protein product is CASGARDRVEKLFF. The full variable domain, with the rest looked up from reference TRBV27 and TRBJ1-4, is EAQVTQNPRYLITVTGKKLTVTCSQNMNHEYMSWYRQDPGLGLRQIYYSMNVEVTDKGDVPEGYKVSRKEKRNFPLILESPSPNQTSLYFCASGARDRVEKLFFGSGTQLSVL.

This clonotype was found many times. V gene TRBV7-8 combines with J gene TRBJ1-2; D ambiguous. Germline CDR1 and CDR2: SGHVS and FQNEAQ. This CDR3 spans 15 amino acids. Between the trimmed V and J ends, which lost 1 base and 0 bases, there was a span of 9 bases. CDR3 sequence: CASSLGRLANYGYTF. CDR3 bases: TGTGCCAGCAGCTTAGGGCGGCTAGCTAACTATGGCTACACCTTC.

The sample holds many counts of this clonotype. The chain is built from TRBV7-6 and TRBJ2-7; 9 nucleotides agree with TRBD1. The J segment lost 6 bases and the V segment lost 5 bases, leaving 11 bases of the junction unmatched. There are 15 residues in the CDR3. Germline V gene data show CDR1 as SGHVS and CDR2 as FNYEAQ. CDR3 loop: CASSPQPGTGSEQYV. The CDR3 coding sequence is TGTGCCAGCAGCCCCCAACCAGGGACAGGGAGCGAGCAGTACGTC.

This sequence joins TRBV6-5 and TRBJ1-6; 7 nucleotides line up with TRBD1. V dropped 0 bases and J dropped 2; count of bases not matched to a gene: 4. This CDR3 has 17 residues. Germline CDR1 and CDR2: MNHEY and SVGAGI. The CDR3 sequence is CASSYSVQGAYNSPLHF. The CDR3 coding sequence is TGTGCCAGCAGTTACTCGGTCCAGGGGGCCTATAATTCACCCCTCCACTTT.